The text below deals with one TCR beta chain. The antigen is unknown. The data belong to a study of OX40 agonist ivuxolimab in advanced cancers. Study-level background: Patients' therapy was ivuxolimab, an antibody that acts as an agonist of OX40 (CD134). Study conclusions and caveats: Partial responders receiving 0.1-3.0 mg/kg showed among the lowest clonal expansion.

V shed 5 bases and J shed 1 base, with 15 bases lying between them. Per the germline V gene, CDR1 is MNHNY and CDR2 is SVGAGI (reference sequence). CDR3 length: 15 residues. Sequenced by immunoSEQ multiplex PCR; TCRdb stores in-frame clones only, minus some. The sample contains tens of thousands of clones, more than 65% of which appear only once. V gene TRBV6-6 combines with J gene TRBJ2-7; D remains ambiguous. Sequenced material: CD4+ or CD8+ T cells sorted from blood, taken in a trial of the OX40 agonist ivuxolimab. The origin of this receptor is an adult with an advanced solid tumor such as melanoma, head and neck, liver or kidney cancer. CDR3: CASSKRHVTSYEQYF. The CDR3, as DNA: TGTGCCAGCAGTAAAAGACACGTAACATCCTACGAGCAGTACTTC.